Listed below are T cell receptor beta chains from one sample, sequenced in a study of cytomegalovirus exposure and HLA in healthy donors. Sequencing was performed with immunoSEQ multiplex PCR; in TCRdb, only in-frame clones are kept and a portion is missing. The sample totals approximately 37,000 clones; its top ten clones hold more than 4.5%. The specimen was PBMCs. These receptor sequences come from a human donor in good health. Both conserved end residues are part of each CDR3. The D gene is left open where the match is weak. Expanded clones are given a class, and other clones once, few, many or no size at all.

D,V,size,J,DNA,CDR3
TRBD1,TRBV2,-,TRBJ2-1,TGTGCCAGCAGTGAGAGGCAGGGGGACGATGAGCAGTTCTTC,CASSERQGDDEQFF
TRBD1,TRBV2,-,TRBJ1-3,TGTGCCAGCACCGGGACAGGGGGCTCTGGAAACACCATATATTTT,CASTGTGGSGNTIYF
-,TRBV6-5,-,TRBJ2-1,TGTGCCAGCAGCCGTGAGCATGGCAATGAGCAGTTCTTC,CASSREHGNEQFF
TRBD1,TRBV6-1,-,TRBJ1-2,TGTGCCAGCAGTGAATCCCTGGCGGGACAGGATTATGGCTACACCTTC,CASSESLAGQDYGYTF
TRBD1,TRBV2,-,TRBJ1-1,TGTGCCAGCAGGTTGACAGGGGATGGCCCAAAAGCTTTCTTT,CASRLTGDGPKAFF
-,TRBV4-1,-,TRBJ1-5,TGCGCCAGCAGCCCACAGGGTACTCTAAGCAATCAGCCCCAGCATTTT,CASSPQGTLSNQPQHF
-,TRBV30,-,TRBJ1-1,TGTGCCTGGAGTGTGGGGGGGGCGAAGAACACTGAAGCTTTCTTT,CAWSVGGAKNTEAFF
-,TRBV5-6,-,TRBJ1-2,TGTGCCAGCAGCTTGGTAGGGGACTATGGCTACACCTTC,CASSLVGDYGYTF
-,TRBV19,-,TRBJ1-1,TGTGCCAGTAGTATACAGGGTATGGACGAAGCTTTCTTT,CASSIQGMDEAFF
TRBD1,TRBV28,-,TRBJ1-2,TGTGCCAGCAGTGAGCCGGGGACAGGGGGCGCCTATGGCTACACCTTC,CASSEPGTGGAYGYTF
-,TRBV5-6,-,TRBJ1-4,TGTGCCAGCAGCCCCTCCGGTTGGGAAAAACTGTTTTTT,CASSPSGWEKLFF
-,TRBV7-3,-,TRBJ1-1,TGTGCCAGCAGCTTAACGAGAGTGAACACTGAAGCTTTCTTT,CASSLTRVNTEAFF
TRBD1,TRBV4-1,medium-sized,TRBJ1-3,TGCGCCAGCAGCAAGGGACAGGGCTCTGGAAACACCATATATTTT,CASSKGQGSGNTIYF
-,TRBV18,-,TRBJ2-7,TGTGCCAGCTCACGGGCGGGTGGGGTCGCGGTGCCCTCCTACGAGCAGTACTTC,CASSRAGGVAVPSYEQYF
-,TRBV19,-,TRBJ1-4,TGTGCCAGTAGTATGGTGGGGGCCGCTCCTGATGAAAAACTGTTTTTT,CASSMVGAAPDEKLFF
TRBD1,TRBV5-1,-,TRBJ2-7,TGCGCCAGCAGCTTGGCCAGGGGGCTCCCCGAGCAGTACTTC,CASSLARGLPEQYF
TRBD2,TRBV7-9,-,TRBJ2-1,TGTGCCAGCAGTGGCACTAGCGGCGACTCCTACAATGAGCAGTTCTTC,CASSGTSGDSYNEQFF
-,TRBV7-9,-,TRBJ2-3,TGTGCCAGCAGACAGGGTGAATGGACAGATAAGCAGTATTTT,CASRQGEWTDKQYF
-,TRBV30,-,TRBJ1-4,TGTGCCTGGAGTGTACGGCGGCAGTCAGTTGCAACTAATGAAAAACTGTTTTTT,CAWSVRRQSVATNEKLFF
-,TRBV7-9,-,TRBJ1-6,TGTGCCACCGAGGGGGGGGACTATAATTCACCCCTCCACTTT,CATEGGDYNSPLHF
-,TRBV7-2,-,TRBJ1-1,TGTGCCAGCAGCACACAGGGGAACACTGAAGCTTTCTTT,CASSTQGNTEAFF
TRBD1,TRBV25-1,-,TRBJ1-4,TGTGCCAGCAGTGAATGGACAGGGGGTAATGAAAAACTGTTTTTT,CASSEWTGGNEKLFF
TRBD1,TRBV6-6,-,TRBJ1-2,TGTGCCAGCAGTTCCAACAACAGGGGGTATGGCTACACCTTC,CASSSNNRGYGYTF
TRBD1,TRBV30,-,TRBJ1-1,TGTGCCTGGGGGGAGCGGGACAGGGGTGTCACTGAAGCTTTCTTT,CAWGERDRGVTEAFF
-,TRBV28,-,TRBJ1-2,TGTGCCAGCAGTTTAGGGTTGGGGCAGGTCGGCTACACCTTC,CASSLGLGQVGYTF
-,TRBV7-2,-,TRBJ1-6,TGTGCCAGCAGCCCTCCCAATTCACCCCTCCACTTT,CASSPPNSPLHF
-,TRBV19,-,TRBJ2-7,TGTGCCAGTAGTATAGATGACAGCCCCTACGAGCAGTACTTC,CASSIDDSPYEQYF
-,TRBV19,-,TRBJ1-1,TGTGCCAGTAGTTATTTCACTGAAGCTTTCTTT,CASSYFTEAFF
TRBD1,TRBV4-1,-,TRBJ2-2,TGCGCCAGCAGCCAACTCGGACAGGGGGCATACACCGGGGAGCTGTTTTTT,CASSQLGQGAYTGELFF